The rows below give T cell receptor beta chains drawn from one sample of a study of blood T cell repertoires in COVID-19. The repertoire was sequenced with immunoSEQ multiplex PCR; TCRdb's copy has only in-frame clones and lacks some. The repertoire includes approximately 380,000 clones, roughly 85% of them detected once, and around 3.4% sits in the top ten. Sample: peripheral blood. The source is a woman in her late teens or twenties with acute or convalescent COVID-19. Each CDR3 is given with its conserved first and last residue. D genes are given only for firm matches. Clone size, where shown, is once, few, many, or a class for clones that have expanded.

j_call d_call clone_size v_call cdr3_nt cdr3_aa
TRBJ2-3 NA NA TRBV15 TGTGCCACCAGCAGAGATCCGTCTAGCACAGATACGCAGTATTTT CATSRDPSSTDTQYF
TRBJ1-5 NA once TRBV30 TGTGCCTGGAAACAGGGAGGCAATCAGCCCCAGCATTTT CAWKQGGNQPQHF
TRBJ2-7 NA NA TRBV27 TGTGCCAGCAGTTTATCAACCGGGAACGAGCAGTACTTC CASSLSTGNEQYF
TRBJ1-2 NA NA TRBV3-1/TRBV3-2 TGTGCCAGCAGCCAAGGTGTGATCGAAGGAGGGGGCTACACCTTC CASSQGVIEGGGYTF
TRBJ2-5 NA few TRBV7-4 TGTGCCAGCAGCCCTGACTCCCAGGAGACCCAGTACTTC CASSPDSQETQYF
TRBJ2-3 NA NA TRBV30 TGTGCCTGGAACTTCGGGACTCCCCAAGGTACGCAGTATTTT CAWNFGTPQGTQYF
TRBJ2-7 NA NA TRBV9 TGTGCCAGCAGCGCTGGACGGGGCGAGCAGTACTTC CASSAGRGEQYF
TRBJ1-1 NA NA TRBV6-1 TGTGCCAGCAGTGAATCGCAGGGGTGGACTGAAGCTTTCTTT CASSESQGWTEAFF
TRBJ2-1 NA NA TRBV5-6 TGTGCCAGCAGCTGGGTGGGAGCTAGCTACAATGAGCAGTTCTTC CASSWVGASYNEQFF
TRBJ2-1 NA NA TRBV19 TGTGCCAGTAGTATCATCCCGGACAATGAGCAGTTCTTC CASSIIPDNEQFF
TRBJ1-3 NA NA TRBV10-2 TGCGCCAGCAGTGAGCGGAGCTCTGGAAACACCATATATTTT CASSERSSGNTIYF
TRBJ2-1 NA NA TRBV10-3 TGTGCCATCAGTGAGTCGAAAGGGGGTTGGGGGAACAATGAGCAGTTCTTC CAISESKGGWGNNEQFF
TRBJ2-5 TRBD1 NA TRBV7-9 TGTGCCAGCAGCTCGGATGACAGGGGACGAAAAGAGACCCAGTACTTC CASSSDDRGRKETQYF
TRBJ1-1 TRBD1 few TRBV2 TGTGCCAGCAGTCAGGGACAGGGTAACACTGAAGCTTTCTTT CASSQGQGNTEAFF
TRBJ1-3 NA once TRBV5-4 TGTGCCAGCAGTTCACACCGGAGGGGCGCTGGAAACACCATATATTTT CASSSHRRGAGNTIYF
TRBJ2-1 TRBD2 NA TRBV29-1 TGCAGCGGAAAAGACTGGAGCGGGGGGTCCTACAATGAGCAGTTCTTC CSGKDWSGGSYNEQFF
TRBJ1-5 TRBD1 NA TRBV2 TGTGCCAGCAGTGATAGGACAGGGAGGGATCAGCCCCAGCATTTT CASSDRTGRDQPQHF
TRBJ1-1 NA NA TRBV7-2 TGTGCCAGCAGCTTAGAAGGACAGCCGAACACTGAAGCTTTCTTT CASSLEGQPNTEAFF
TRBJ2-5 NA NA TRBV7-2 TGTGCCAGCAGCATCCGGGAAGAGACCCAGTACTTC CASSIREETQYF
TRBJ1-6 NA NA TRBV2 TGTGCCAGCAGTGAGCGGGACGGCAGCTCCTATAATTCACCCCTCCACTTT CASSERDGSSYNSPLHF
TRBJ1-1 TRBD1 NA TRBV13 TGTGCCAGCAGCTACACAGGGGCTGAAGCTTTCTTT CASSYTGAEAFF
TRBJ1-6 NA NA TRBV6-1 TGTGCCAGCAGTGAAATCTTGGCAGTGGATTCACCCCTCCACTTT CASSEILAVDSPLHF
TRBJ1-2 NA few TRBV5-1 TGCGCCAGCAGCTCCCTCCAGGGGATAAATGGCTACACCTTC CASSSLQGINGYTF
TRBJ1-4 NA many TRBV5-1 TGCGCCAGCAGCTTGGAGGGAGGGGTTAATGAAAAACTGTTTTTT CASSLEGGVNEKLFF
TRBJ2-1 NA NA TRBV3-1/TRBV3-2 TGTGCCAGCAGCCAAGGGGGAGAGAGCTCCTACAATGAGCAGTTCTTC CASSQGGESSYNEQFF
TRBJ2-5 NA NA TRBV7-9 TGTGCCAGCAGCTTCAGGGATGAGACCCAGTACTTC CASSFRDETQYF
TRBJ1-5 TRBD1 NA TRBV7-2 TGTGCCAGCAGCTCCGGGACAGGTAGCAATCAGCCCCAGCATTTT CASSSGTGSNQPQHF
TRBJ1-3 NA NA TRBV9 TGTGCCAGCAGCCTGGGAGAAGGAAACACCATATATTTT CASSLGEGNTIYF
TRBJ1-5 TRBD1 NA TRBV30 TGTGCCTGGAGCCGACAGGGGAGAAGCAATCAGCCCCAGCATTTT CAWSRQGRSNQPQHF
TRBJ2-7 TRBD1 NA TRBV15 TGTGCCACCAGCCCGGACAGGGCCCGGGAGCAGTACTTC CATSPDRAREQYF
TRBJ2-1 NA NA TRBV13 TGTGCCAGCAGCTTAGGAAGGGGTTACAATGAGCAGTTCTTC CASSLGRGYNEQFF
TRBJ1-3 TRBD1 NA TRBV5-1 TGCGCCAGCAGCTTTAGTTCAGGGGGCAGAGCTGGAAACACCATATATTTT CASSFSSGGRAGNTIYF
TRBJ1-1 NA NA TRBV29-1 TGCAGCGTTGGACACCCGAAGGACACTGAAGCTTTCTTT CSVGHPKDTEAFF
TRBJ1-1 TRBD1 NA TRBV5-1 TGCGCCAGCAGCGTGACAGGGGATGCTGAAGCTTTCTTT CASSVTGDAEAFF
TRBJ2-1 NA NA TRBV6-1 TGTGCCAGCAGTGAAGCCGGCAAGGGGGATGAGCAGTTCTTC CASSEAGKGDEQFF
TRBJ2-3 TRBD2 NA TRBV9 TGTGCCAGCAGCGGCGGGAGCACGGCAGATACGCAGTATTTT CASSGGSTADTQYF
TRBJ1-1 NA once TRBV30 TGTGCCTTACAGGGACCAGAAGCTTTCTTT CALQGPEAFF
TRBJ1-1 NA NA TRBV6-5 TGTGCCAGCAGTTACGTCAGGGGCACTGAAGCTTTCTTT CASSYVRGTEAFF
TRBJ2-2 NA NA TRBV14 TGTGCCAGCAGCCGGCTTGGTAACGGGGAGCTGTTTTTT CASSRLGNGELFF
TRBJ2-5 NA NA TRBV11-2 TGTGCCAGCAGCCCTACCGCGGGGCGGGCAGAGACCCAGTACTTC CASSPTAGRAETQYF